A selection of T cell receptor beta chains follows, all from one sample in a study of cytomegalovirus exposure and HLA in healthy donors. Generated by immunoSEQ multiplex PCR, the TCRdb table keeps only in-frame clones and is missing some. Among 100,000 or so clones listed, roughly 69% were seen once. Sequencing was carried out using PBMCs. The receptors here all came from a human donor in good health. CDR3s include the opening cysteine and the closing phenylalanine or tryptophan. The D gene is left open where the match is weak. Only part of the rows carry a size: once, few, many, or a class if the clone is expanded.

-,TRBJ2-3,-,TRBV9,TGTGCCAGCAGCGTAGATGGCGATACGCAGTATTTT,CASSVDGDTQYF
-,TRBJ2-2,TRBD2,TRBV5-4,TGTGCCAGCAGCCGCGGGACTAGCGGGGGCACCGGGGAGCTGTTTTTT,CASSRGTSGGTGELFF
once,TRBJ1-4,TRBD1,TRBV29-1,TGCAGCGGGAATCAGGGGGCTGGTGAAAAACTGTTTTTT,CSGNQGAGEKLFF
-,TRBJ2-1,TRBD2,TRBV5-1,TGCGCCAGCAGCTTGGAAGGCCCCTGGGGGAGCGGGGGGGAAGGTGAGCAGTTCTTC,CASSLEGPWGSGGEGEQFF
-,TRBJ2-2,TRBD1,TRBV2,TGTGCCAGCAGTGTTAAGGGACAGGGGGCCGGGGAGCTGTTTTTT,CASSVKGQGAGELFF
-,TRBJ1-2,-,TRBV10-3,TGTGCCATCAAAGCGGACCAGGGGTACAATGGCTACACCTTC,CAIKADQGYNGYTF
-,TRBJ2-1,-,TRBV4-3,TGCGCCAGCAGCCAAGATTTACTGAGGGGGAGCTCCTACAATGAGCAGTTCTTC,CASSQDLLRGSSYNEQFF
-,TRBJ2-1,TRBD2,TRBV5-4,TGTGCCAGCAGCTTAGGAGGCGGGAGGGCCTACAATGAGCAGTTCTTC,CASSLGGGRAYNEQFF
-,TRBJ2-7,TRBD2,TRBV11-1,TGTGCCAGCAGCTTAGTCCCACTAGCGGGAGTGGAAGAGCAGTACTTC,CASSLVPLAGVEEQYF
-,TRBJ2-7,-,TRBV5-6,TGTGCCAGCAGCCCCAGGACAGTGTTACGCTACGAGCAGTACTTC,CASSPRTVLRYEQYF
few,TRBJ2-3,-,TRBV7-2,TGTGCCAGCAGCTTAGTCAGTTCTAGCACAGATACGCAGTATTTT,CASSLVSSSTDTQYF
-,TRBJ2-2,TRBD1,TRBV2,TGTGCCAGCAGACGACAGGGGGCGAACACCGGGGAGCTGTTTTTT,CASRRQGANTGELFF
-,TRBJ2-7,TRBD2,TRBV27,TGTGCCAGCAGTTTTTCACGTTTAATCAGCGGGAGTAGGTGGGAGCAGTACTTC,CASSFSRLISGSRWEQYF
few,TRBJ1-1,-,TRBV5-1,TGCGCCAGCAGCCCCCCAGGGCAGTCAAACACTGAAGCTTTCTTT,CASSPPGQSNTEAFF
-,TRBJ1-1,TRBD1,TRBV27,TGTGCCAGCAGTGCTTACAGGGGAGGTGGGGGCACTGAAGCTTTCTTT,CASSAYRGGGGTEAFF
-,TRBJ2-2,-,TRBV5-1,TGCGCCAGCAGCTCAGGGACACCGAACACCGGGGAGCTGTTTTTT,CASSSGTPNTGELFF
-,TRBJ2-5,-,TRBV28,TGTGCCATCACAAAGAGCGGGCGGTACCAAGAGACCCAGTACTTC,CAITKSGRYQETQYF
few,TRBJ2-3,TRBD1,TRBV9,TGTGCCAGCAGCTGGAAGGGGGCCCGCACAGATACGCAGTATTTT,CASSWKGARTDTQYF
-,TRBJ2-2,-,TRBV2,TGTGCCAGCAGTACAGCTTCGAACACCGGGGAGCTGTTTTTT,CASSTASNTGELFF
-,TRBJ1-4,-,TRBV29-1,TGCAGCGTGACCACAGGGTCAACTAATGAAAAACTGTTTTTT,CSVTTGSTNEKLFF
-,TRBJ2-6,TRBD1,TRBV30,TGTGCCTTTTACCGGGACAGGGTGTTGTCTGGGGCCAACGTCCTGACTTTC,CAFYRDRVLSGANVLTF
-,TRBJ2-7,TRBD1,TRBV7-8,TGTGCCAGCAGCTTAGCCCGACAGGGTCCCTACGAGCAGTACTTC,CASSLARQGPYEQYF
-,TRBJ1-1,-,TRBV25-1,TGTGCCAGCAGTGCGTCGGGGATCTCCCCGATGAACACTGAAGCTTTCTTT,CASSASGISPMNTEAFF
few,TRBJ2-1,-,TRBV29-1,TGCAGCGTCGACGACTTTATCGACAATGAGCAGTTCTTC,CSVDDFIDNEQFF
few,TRBJ2-6,TRBD1,TRBV4-3,TGCGCCAGCAGCCCACAGGGGTTGTTCTCTGGGGCCAACGTCCTGACTTTC,CASSPQGLFSGANVLTF
-,TRBJ1-4,TRBD1,TRBV6-5,TGTGCCAGCAGTTACCTTACAGGGGGGCTTGAAAAACTGTTTTTT,CASSYLTGGLEKLFF
-,TRBJ1-2,-,TRBV5-1,TGCGCCAGTTCACAAGACAGCTATGGCTACACCTTC,CASSQDSYGYTF
once,TRBJ1-2,-,TRBV28,TGTGCCAGCAGCGGAGTCTATGGCTACACCTTC,CASSGVYGYTF
-,TRBJ2-1,TRBD2,TRBV7-9,TGTGCCAGCAGCTTAGGACTAGGACTAGCCGACAATGAGCAGTTCTTC,CASSLGLGLADNEQFF
-,TRBJ1-1,-,TRBV6-5,TGTGCCAGCGGACACGAGGTCAGCACTGAAGCTTTCTTT,CASGHEVSTEAFF
-,TRBJ1-1,-,TRBV27,TGTGCCAGCAGTTTAGGCGGTTTGGGCACTGAAGCTTTCTTT,CASSLGGLGTEAFF
few,TRBJ2-3,TRBD1,TRBV6-5,TGTGCCAGCAGCCCGGGACAGGGAAGCACAAATACGCAGTATTTT,CASSPGQGSTNTQYF
-,TRBJ2-5,-,TRBV15,TGTGCCACCAGCGGAAACAGGGAGGGAGTTGCGGCCCAGTACTTC,CATSGNREGVAAQYF
-,TRBJ2-2,-,TRBV7-9,TGTGCCAGCAGCTCATTAAGAGGGAGCCTGAACACCGGGGAGCTGTTTTTT,CASSSLRGSLNTGELFF
-,TRBJ2-6,TRBD2,TRBV5-1,TGCGCCAGCAGCTTCCCCGGGAGGTCTGGGGCCAACGTCCTGACTTTC,CASSFPGRSGANVLTF
few,TRBJ2-7,-,TRBV4-2,TGTGCCAGCAGCCAAGATATCAGGGACGAGCAGTACTTC,CASSQDIRDEQYF
-,TRBJ1-5,-,TRBV10-3,TGTGCCATCAGTGACGTCGGTAGCAATCAGCCCCAGCATTTT,CAISDVGSNQPQHF
-,TRBJ2-1,TRBD1,TRBV5-4,TGTGCCAGCAGCTTGCGACAGGGGGTCCCAAATGAGCAGTTCTTC,CASSLRQGVPNEQFF
-,TRBJ1-1,-,TRBV5-4,TGTGCCAGCCAGTTTGGACAGGAAGCTTTCTTT,CASQFGQEAFF
-,TRBJ1-2,TRBD1,TRBV29-1,TGCAGCGTTGAATCAGGGACAGGTGGGGGCTACACCTTC,CSVESGTGGGYTF
-,TRBJ1-6,TRBD1,TRBV10-3,TGTGCCATCAGGGAAGGGGGCGGTGATTCACCCCTCCACTTT,CAIREGGGDSPLHF
-,TRBJ1-2,TRBD1,TRBV10-3,TGTGCCATCACCGGACAGGGGGCGAACTATGGCTACACCTTC,CAITGQGANYGYTF
-,TRBJ1-1,TRBD1,TRBV7-2,TGTGCCAGCAGCTACATCGACAGGGTTTTTGAAATCGCAGCTTTCTTT,CASSYIDRVFEIAAFF
-,TRBJ2-7,-,TRBV5-4,TGTGCCAGCAGCTTCAGGGACTACGAGCAGTACTTC,CASSFRDYEQYF
-,TRBJ2-7,TRBD1,TRBV28,TGTGCCAGCAGATACCGGGACAGATACTACGAGCAGTACTTC,CASRYRDRYYEQYF
-,TRBJ1-4,-,TRBV15,TGTGCCACCAGCAGAGAAGCATCCGTAAATGAAAAACTGTTTTTT,CATSREASVNEKLFF
many,TRBJ1-5,-,TRBV27,TGTGCCAGCAGCAATCCGGCGGAGCCCCAGCATTTT,CASSNPAEPQHF
few,TRBJ1-1,-,TRBV6-6,TGTGCCAGCCGGAAGGACAGATTGAACACTGAAGCTTTCTTT,CASRKDRLNTEAFF
few,TRBJ1-6,TRBD1,TRBV6-5,TGTGCCAGCAGTTATTCCGCCGGGACAGGGAATTCACCCCTCCACTTT,CASSYSAGTGNSPLHF
-,TRBJ2-1,TRBD2,TRBV10-3,TGTGCCATCAGTTTTAGCGGGATGGGAAATGAGCAGTTCTTC,CAISFSGMGNEQFF
-,TRBJ1-2,-,TRBV19,TGTGCCAGTAGCCAATCGGGTTCGGAACGGGGCTATGGCTACACCTTC,CASSQSGSERGYGYTF
-,TRBJ2-1,TRBD2,TRBV6-5,TGTGCCAGCAAGATAGCGGGGGGACTGAACAATGAGCAGTTCTTC,CASKIAGGLNNEQFF
-,TRBJ1-4,TRBD1,TRBV7-9,TGTGCCAGCAGCCGTTCACAGGGGAAAGGGGAAAAACTGTTTTTT,CASSRSQGKGEKLFF
-,TRBJ1-1,-,TRBV29-1,TGCAGCGTTGAAGATCCCCGGACAGTCACTGAAGCTTTCTTT,CSVEDPRTVTEAFF
-,TRBJ1-1,-,TRBV5-1,TGCGCCAGCAGCCCATTGGGGGGGGACACTGAAGCTTTCTTT,CASSPLGGDTEAFF